This entry concerns a single TCR beta chain. Its antigen is unidentified. PCR employed 60 Vbeta and 13 Jbeta primers. Sequencing used immunoSEQ multiplex PCR; TCRdb keeps in-frame clones, though not all of them. The data contain 100,000 or so clones, roughly an eighth of them singletons. The data originate from a study of cytomegalovirus exposure and HLA in healthy donors. General study points: Immune exposure information comprised only CMV serostatus. The likely explanation for a cluster of highly shared sequence variants was sequencing artifact.

Germline V CDR1 and CDR2: KGHSH, LQKENI. The J segment lost 8 bases and the V segment lost 4 bases, leaving 0 bases of the junction unmatched. CDR3 length equals 12 residues. The sequencing sample was made of PBMCs. The receptor was derived from a man in his forties or fifties in good health and CMV-seropositive. The chain is built from TRBV18 and TRBJ1-3; 9 nucleotides agree with TRBD1. CDR3 sequence reads: CASSRQGDTIYF. CDR3 sequence (DNA): TGTGCCAGCTCACGACAGGGGGACACCATATATTTT.